The source of this T cell receptor beta chain is a study of shared clonotypes between healthy human individuals. The CDR3 consists of 15 residues. The germline V gene has CDR1 MNHEY and CDR2 SVGAGI. V lost 2 bases, J lost 0 bases, and 9 bases lay in between. Original methodology: Filtering differed, since immunoSEQ gave only junction sequences and no quality scores. The protocol was immunoSEQ multiplex PCR, while the TCRdb copy is restricted to in-frame clones and leaves out a portion. From that table come the V and J calls and clone size; the DNA was used to work out D and trimming. The data show approximately 2.5 million clones, with approximately 90% seen just once and 0.13% to 0.15% held by the top ten.

This rearrangement joins TRBV6-5 to TRBJ2-3; D is ambiguous. This sequence was found in a man between 18 and 35 years old in good health. Sequenced input: naive CD4+ T cells sorted from blood. Described subset: CD45RA+ positively selected. CDR3: CASSYVRPSTDTQYF. The CDR3 DNA sequence: TGTGCCAGCAGTTACGTTAGACCTAGCACAGATACGCAGTATTTT.